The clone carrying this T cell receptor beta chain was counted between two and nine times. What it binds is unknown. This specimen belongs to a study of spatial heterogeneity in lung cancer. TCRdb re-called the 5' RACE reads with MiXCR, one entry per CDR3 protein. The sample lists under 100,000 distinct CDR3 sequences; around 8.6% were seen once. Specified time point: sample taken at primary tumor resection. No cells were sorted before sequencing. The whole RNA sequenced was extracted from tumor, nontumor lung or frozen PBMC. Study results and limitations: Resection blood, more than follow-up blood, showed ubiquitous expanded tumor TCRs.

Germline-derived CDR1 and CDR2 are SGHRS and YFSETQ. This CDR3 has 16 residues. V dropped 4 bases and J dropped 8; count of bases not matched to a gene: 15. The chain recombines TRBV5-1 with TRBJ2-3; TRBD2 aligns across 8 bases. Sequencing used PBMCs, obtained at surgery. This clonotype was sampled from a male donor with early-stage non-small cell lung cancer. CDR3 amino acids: CASSDRPGLEVGTQYF. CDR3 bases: TGCGCCAGCAGCGACAGACCGGGACTAGAGGTCGGTACGCAGTATTTT.